The text below deals with one T cell receptor beta chain. Participant ages covered roughly 18 to 89 years across some 25 US areas. Original processing notes: Estimation of nucleated cell counts relied on the amplification of reference gene primers. Method: immunoSEQ multiplex PCR; TCRdb's copy keeps in-frame clones and lacks some. V, J and clone size are those of that table, while D and trimming were read from the DNA. The sample shows just over 250,000 clones, about 86% of them seen only once. This entry comes from a study of blood T cell repertoires in COVID-19. Across the study: The origin of the acute and convalescent COVID-19 samples was the United States, Italy and Spain. T cells, B-cell-depleted T cells, or PBMCs provided the cDNA or gDNA that served as material.

Sample: PBMCs or T cells enriched from blood (not recorded which). This TCR was sampled from a man aged 30 to 45 with acute COVID-19.

The CDR3 protein is CASRPRTSGTDTQYF. Here the CDR3 DNA reads TGTGCCAGCAGACCTAGGACTAGCGGAACAGATACGCAGTATTTT. The rearrangement links TRBV6-5 to TRBJ2-3; 10 bases line up with TRBD2. V trimming: 6 bases; J trimming: 3 bases; junction bases outside the gene matches: 6. This CDR3 region has 15 residues. The germline CDR1 and CDR2 sequences are MNHEY and SVGAGI.